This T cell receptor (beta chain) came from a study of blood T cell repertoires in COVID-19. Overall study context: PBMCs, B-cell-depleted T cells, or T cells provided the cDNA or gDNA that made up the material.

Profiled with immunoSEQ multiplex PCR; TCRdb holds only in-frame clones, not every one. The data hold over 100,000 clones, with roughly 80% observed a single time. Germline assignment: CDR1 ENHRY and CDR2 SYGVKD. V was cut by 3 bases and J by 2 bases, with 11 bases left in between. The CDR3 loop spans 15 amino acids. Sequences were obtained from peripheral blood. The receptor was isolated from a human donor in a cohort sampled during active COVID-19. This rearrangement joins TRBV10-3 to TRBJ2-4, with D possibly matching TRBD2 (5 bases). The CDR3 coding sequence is TGTGCCATCAGTGACACGGGGAGTCCCAAAAACATTCAGTACTTC. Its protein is CAISDTGSPKNIQYF.